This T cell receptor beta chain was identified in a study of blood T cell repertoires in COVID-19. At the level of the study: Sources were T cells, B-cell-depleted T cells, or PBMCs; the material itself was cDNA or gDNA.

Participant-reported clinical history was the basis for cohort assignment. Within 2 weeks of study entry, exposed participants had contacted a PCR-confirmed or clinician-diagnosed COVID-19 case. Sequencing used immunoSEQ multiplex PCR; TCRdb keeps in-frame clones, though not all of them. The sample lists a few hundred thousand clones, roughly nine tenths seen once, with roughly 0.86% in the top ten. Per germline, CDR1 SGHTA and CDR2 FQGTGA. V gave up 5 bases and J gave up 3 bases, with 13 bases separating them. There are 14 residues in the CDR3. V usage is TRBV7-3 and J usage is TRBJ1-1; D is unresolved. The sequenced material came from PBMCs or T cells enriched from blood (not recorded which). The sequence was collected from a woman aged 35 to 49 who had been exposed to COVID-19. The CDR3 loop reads CASSPKLGDTEAFF. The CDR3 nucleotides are TGTGCCAGCAGCCCAAAGCTAGGCGACACTGAAGCTTTCTTT.